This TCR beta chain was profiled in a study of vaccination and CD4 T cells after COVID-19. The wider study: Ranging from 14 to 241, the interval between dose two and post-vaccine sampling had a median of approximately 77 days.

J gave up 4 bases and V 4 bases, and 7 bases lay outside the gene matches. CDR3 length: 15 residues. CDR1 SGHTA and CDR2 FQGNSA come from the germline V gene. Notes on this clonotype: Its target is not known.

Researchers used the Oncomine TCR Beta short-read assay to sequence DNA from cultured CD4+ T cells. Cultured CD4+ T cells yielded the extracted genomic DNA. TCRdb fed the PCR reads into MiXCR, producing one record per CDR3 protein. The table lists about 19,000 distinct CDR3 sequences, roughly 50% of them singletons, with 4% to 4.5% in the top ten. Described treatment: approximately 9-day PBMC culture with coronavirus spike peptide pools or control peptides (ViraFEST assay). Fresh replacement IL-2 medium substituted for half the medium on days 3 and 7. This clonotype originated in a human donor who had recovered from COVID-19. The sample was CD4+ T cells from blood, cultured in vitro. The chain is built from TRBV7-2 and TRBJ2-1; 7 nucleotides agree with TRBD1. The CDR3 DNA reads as TGTGCCAGCAGCTCTAGACAGGGCTTTTACAATGAGCAGTTCTTC. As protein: CASSSRQGFYNEQFF.